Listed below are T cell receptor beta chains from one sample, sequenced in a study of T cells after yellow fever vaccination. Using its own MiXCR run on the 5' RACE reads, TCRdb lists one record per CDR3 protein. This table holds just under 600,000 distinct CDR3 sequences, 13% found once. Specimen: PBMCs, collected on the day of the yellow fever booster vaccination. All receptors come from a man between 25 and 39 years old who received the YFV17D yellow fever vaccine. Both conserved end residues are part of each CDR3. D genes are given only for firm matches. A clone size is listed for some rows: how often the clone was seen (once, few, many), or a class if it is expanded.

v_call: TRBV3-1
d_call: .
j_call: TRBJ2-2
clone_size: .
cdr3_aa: CASSPRDTTGELFF
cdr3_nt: TGTGCCAGCAGCCCCCGGGACACCACCGGGGAGCTGTTTTTT

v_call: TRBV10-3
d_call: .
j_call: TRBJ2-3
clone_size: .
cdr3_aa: CAISVDPAGRSGDTQYF
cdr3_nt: TGTGCCATCAGTGTTGACCCCGCGGGCCGCTCGGGAGATACGCAGTATTTT

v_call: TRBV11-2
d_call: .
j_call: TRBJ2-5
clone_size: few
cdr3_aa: CASSLGLLGGWETQYF
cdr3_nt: TGTGCCAGCAGCTTAGGTCTCCTAGGCGGTTGGGAGACCCAGTACTTC

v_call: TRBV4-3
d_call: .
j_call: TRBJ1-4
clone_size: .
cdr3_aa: CASSQDHRIFNEKLFF
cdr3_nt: TGCGCCAGCAGCCAAGACCACAGGATTTTTAATGAAAAACTGTTTTTT

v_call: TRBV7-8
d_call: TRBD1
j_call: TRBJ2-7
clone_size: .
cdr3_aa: CASSLEGQAVEQYF
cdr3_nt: TGTGCCAGCAGCTTAGAGGGACAGGCAGTCGAGCAGTACTTC

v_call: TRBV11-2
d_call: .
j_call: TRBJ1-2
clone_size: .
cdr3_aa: CASSLFVGGYGYTF
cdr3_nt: TGTGCCAGCAGCTTATTTGTAGGGGGCTATGGCTACACCTTC

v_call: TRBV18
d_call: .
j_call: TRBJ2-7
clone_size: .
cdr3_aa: CASSPWEPSGKQYF
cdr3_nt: TGTGCCAGCTCACCATGGGAGCCCTCGGGGAAGCAGTACTTC

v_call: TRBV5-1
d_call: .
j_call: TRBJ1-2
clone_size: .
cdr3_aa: CASSLITDNGYTF
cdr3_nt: TGCGCCAGCAGCTTGATCACAGACAATGGCTACACCTTC

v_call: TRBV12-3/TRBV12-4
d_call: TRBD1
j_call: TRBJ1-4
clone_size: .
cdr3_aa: CASSRTGEGEKLFF
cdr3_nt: TGTGCCAGCAGTCGAACAGGGGAGGGTGAAAAACTGTTTTTT

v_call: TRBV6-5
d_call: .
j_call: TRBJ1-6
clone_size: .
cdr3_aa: CASSSSVSPLHF
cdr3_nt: .

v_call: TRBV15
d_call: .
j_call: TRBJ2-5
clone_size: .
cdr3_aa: CATSRKFIAVRETQYF
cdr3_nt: TGTGCCACCAGCAGAAAATTCATAGCGGTCAGAGAGACCCAGTACTTC

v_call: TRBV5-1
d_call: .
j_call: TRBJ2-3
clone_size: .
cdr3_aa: CASSTRQGELAGESTHRNTQYF
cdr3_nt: TGCGCCAGCAGTACCCGACAGGGGGAGTTAGCGGGAGAGTCAACCCACCGGAATACGCAGTATTTT

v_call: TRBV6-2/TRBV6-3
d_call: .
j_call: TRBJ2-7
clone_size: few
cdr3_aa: CASNQGYEQYF
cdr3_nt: TGTGCCAGCAATCAAGGCTACGAGCAGTACTTC

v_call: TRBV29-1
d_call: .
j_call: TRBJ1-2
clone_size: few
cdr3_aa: CSVFLIPYGYTF
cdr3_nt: TGCAGCGTTTTTTTGATCCCCTATGGCTACACCTTC

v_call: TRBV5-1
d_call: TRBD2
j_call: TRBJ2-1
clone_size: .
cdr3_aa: CASSSGAGGPWDEQFF
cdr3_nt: TGCGCCAGCAGCTCCGGAGCGGGAGGGCCCTGGGATGAGCAGTTCTTC

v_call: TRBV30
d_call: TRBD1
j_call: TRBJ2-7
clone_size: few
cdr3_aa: CAWTQTGLTYEQYF
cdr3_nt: TGTGCCTGGACCCAGACAGGGTTAACCTACGAGCAGTACTTC

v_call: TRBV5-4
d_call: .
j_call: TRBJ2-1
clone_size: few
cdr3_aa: CASSTARNYNEQFF
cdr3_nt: TGTGCCAGCAGTACGGCTAGGAACTACAATGAGCAGTTCTTC

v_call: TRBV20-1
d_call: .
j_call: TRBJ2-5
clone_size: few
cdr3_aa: CSAREPGARETQYF
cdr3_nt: TGCAGTGCTAGAGAACCGGGGGCCAGGGAGACCCAGTACTTC

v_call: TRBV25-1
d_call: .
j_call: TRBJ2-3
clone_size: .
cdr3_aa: CASRQGISTDTQYF
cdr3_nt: TGTGCCAGCAGACAGGGAATTAGCACAGATACGCAGTATTTT

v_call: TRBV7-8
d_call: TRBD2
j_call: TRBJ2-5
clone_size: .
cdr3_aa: CASSQGSLAQQETQYF
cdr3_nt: TGTGCCAGCAGCCAGGGATCACTAGCGCAACAAGAGACCCAGTACTTC

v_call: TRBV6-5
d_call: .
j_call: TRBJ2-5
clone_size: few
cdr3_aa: CASSWSRDSVAYQETQYF
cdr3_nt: TGTGCCAGCAGTTGGTCCCGGGACTCGGTGGCCTACCAAGAGACCCAGTACTTC

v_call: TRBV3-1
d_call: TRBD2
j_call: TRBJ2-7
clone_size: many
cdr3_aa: CASRRGSAYEQYF
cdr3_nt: TGTGCCAGCAGACGCGGGAGTGCGTACGAGCAGTACTTC

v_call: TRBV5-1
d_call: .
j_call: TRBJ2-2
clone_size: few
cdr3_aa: CASRGGLDTGELFF
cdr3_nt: TGCGCCAGCAGAGGAGGGTTGGACACCGGGGAGCTGTTTTTT

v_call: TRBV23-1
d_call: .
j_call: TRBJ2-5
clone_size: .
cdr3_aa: CASSRRFGEETQYF
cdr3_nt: TGCGCCAGCAGTCGCAGGTTCGGCGAAGAGACCCAGTACTTC

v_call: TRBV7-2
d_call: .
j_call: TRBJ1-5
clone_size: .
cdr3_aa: CASRLDGNQPQHF
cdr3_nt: TGTGCCAGCAGACTGGACGGCAATCAGCCCCAGCATTTT

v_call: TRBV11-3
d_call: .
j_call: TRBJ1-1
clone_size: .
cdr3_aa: CASSLKGGYTEAFF
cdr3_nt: TGTGCCAGCAGCTTAAAGGGGGGCTACACTGAAGCTTTCTTT

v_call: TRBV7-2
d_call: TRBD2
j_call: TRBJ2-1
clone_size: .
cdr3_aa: CASSGSGMEQFF
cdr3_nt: TGTGCCAGCAGCGGTAGCGGGATGGAGCAGTTCTTC

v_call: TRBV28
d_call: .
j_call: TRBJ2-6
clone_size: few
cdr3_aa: CASSFLTDVSGANVLTF
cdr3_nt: TGTGCCAGCAGTTTCTTGACAGACGTCTCTGGGGCCAACGTCCTGACTTTC

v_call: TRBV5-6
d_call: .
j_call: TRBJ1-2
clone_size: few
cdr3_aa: CASSLPGSTYGYTF
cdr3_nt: TGTGCCAGCAGCTTGCCCGGGAGTACTTATGGCTACACCTTC

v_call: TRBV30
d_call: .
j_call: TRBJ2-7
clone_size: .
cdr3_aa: CAWSVPGSSYEQYF
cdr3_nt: TGTGCCTGGAGTGTACCCGGGAGCTCCTACGAGCAGTACTTC

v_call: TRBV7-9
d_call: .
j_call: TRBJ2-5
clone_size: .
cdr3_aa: CASSLRQTQETQYF
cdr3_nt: TGTGCCAGCAGCTTACGCCAGACCCAAGAGACCCAGTACTTC

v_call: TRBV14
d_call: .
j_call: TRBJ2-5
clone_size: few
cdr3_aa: CASSRQHGVQTQYF
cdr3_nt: TGTGCCAGCAGCCGTCAGCATGGGGTTCAGACCCAGTACTTC

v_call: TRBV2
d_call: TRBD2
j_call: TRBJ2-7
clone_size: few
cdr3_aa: CASILGLAALYEQYF
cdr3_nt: TGTGCCAGCATTCTCGGACTAGCGGCCCTCTACGAGCAGTACTTC

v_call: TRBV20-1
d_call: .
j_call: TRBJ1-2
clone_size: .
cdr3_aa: CSARTGQLGNYGYTF
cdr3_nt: TGCAGTGCTAGAACAGGACAGTTGGGAAACTATGGCTACACCTTC

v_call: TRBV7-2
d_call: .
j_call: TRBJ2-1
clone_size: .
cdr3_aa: CASSSSRPRTEEQFF
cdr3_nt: TGTGCCAGCAGCTCAAGTAGACCTCGGACGGAGGAGCAGTTCTTC

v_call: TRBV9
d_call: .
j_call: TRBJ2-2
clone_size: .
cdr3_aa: CASSVQTTSGELFF
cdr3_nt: TGTGCCAGCAGCGTACAGACCACCTCCGGGGAGCTGTTTTTT

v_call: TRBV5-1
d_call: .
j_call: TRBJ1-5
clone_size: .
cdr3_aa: CASSLGDSIHQPQHF
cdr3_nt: TGCGCCAGCAGCTTAGGAGACAGCATCCATCAGCCCCAGCATTTT

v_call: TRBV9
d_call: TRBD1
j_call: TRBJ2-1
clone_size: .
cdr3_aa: CASSVTRGLDEQFF
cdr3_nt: TGTGCCAGCAGCGTGACCAGGGGGCTGGATGAGCAGTTCTTC

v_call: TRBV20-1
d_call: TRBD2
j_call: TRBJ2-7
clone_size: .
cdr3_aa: CSARVTSKTYEQYF
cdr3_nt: TGCAGTGCTAGAGTGACTAGCAAAACCTACGAGCAGTACTTC

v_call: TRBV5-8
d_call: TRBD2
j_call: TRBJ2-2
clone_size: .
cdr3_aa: CASSPGLLGYTGELFF
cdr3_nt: TGTGCCAGCAGCCCGGGACTACTCGGCTACACCGGGGAGCTGTTTTTT

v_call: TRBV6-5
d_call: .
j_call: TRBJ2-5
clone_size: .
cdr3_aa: CASSYASQPQETQYF
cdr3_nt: TGTGCCAGCAGTTACGCCTCTCAACCCCAAGAGACCCAGTACTTC

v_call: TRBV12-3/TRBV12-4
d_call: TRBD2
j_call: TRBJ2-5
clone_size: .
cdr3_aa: CASSGSGTRGQETQYF
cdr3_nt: TGTGCCAGCAGTGGATCCGGGACTAGGGGTCAAGAGACCCAGTACTTC